These 14 T cell receptor beta chains originate from one sample sequenced in a study of post-analysis software for immune sequencing data. Tagging with unique molecular identifiers was a feature of the TCR beta cDNA libraries. TCRdb itself ran the PCR reads through MiXCR, one entry per CDR3 protein. The repertoire holds fewer than 700,000 distinct CDR3 sequences, with roughly two fifths as singletons. Study findings and constraints: TRBV5-6, TRBV5-1 and TRBV20-1 were among a few TRBV segments more frequent in patients than controls.

Their antigen targets remain unknown. Material for sequencing was blood. The receptors come from a girl aged 10-17 years with multiple sclerosis.

This clonotype was observed a handful of times. The chain carries TRBV3-1 and TRBJ2-1, with 7 bases lining up with TRBD2. Germline CDR1 LGHDT, CDR2 YNNKEL (reference sequence). This CDR3 comprises 19 residues. V lost 0 bases and J lost 0; bases outside the gene matches: 11. CDR3 residues: CASSQDWLAARSSYNEQFF. The CDR3 bases are TGTGCCAGCAGCCAAGATTGGCTAGCGGCACGGAGCTCCTACAATGAGCAGTTCTTC.

This clonotype has a count of ten or more. The CDR3 loop reads CASSLRGPYEQYF. DNA of the CDR3: TGTGCCAGCAGTTTACGGGGCCCCTACGAGCAGTACTTC. The chain couples TRBV12-3 or TRBV12-4 to TRBJ2-7; D may correspond to TRBD1 or TRBD2 (5 bases each). This CDR3 comprises 13 residues. Trimming took 2 bases from V and 2 from J, leaving 7 bases between them.

CDR3: CASSSLVFAYEQYF. Here the CDR3 DNA reads TGTGCCAGCAGTTCCCTAGTTTTCGCCTACGAGCAGTACTTC. The chain is built from TRBV6-5 and TRBJ2-7; D unresolved. CDR3 size: 14 residues. Germline CDR1 reads MNHEY; CDR2 reads SVGAGI. With 4 bases removed from V and 2 bases from J, the gap between germline ends came to 12 bases.

The J gene is TRBJ1-2, the V gene TRBV25-1, with D perhaps TRBD1 (5 bases). This CDR3 is 13 amino acids long. Germline V CDR1 and CDR2: MGHDK, SYGVNS. Between the trimmed V and J ends, which lost 1 base and 10 bases, there was a span of 13 bases. In DNA, the CDR3 is TGTGCCAGCAGTGAATCGTACAGGCCATTCTACACCTTC. This sequence encodes CASSESYRPFYTF.

This clonotype was observed a handful of times. This chain connects TRBV4-1 to TRBJ1-2; tentative D call: TRBD1 (5 bases). Germline lookup yields CDR1 MGHRA and CDR2 YSYEKL. Between the trimmed V and J ends, which lost 3 bases and 2 bases, there was a span of 10 bases. There are 14 residues in the CDR3. For the CDR3, the DNA is TGCGCCAGCAGCCACCCTAAGGGGAACTATGGCTACACCTTC. It yields the protein CASSHPKGNYGYTF.

This clonotype was observed a handful of times. This chain connects TRBV25-1 to TRBJ1-1, with a tentative D call TRBD1 (5 bases). V was cut by 4 bases and J by 6 bases, with 6 bases left in between. Germline V lookup: CDR1 MGHDK, CDR2 SYGVNS. The CDR3 runs to 11 residues. The CDR3 here is CASSVRAEAFF. The CDR3 nucleotides are TGTGCCAGCAGTGTCAGGGCTGAAGCTTTCTTT.

The chain is built from TRBV12-3 or TRBV12-4 and TRBJ1-1, with D possibly matching TRBD1 (5 bases). Between the trimmed V and J ends, which lost 4 bases and 2 bases, there was a span of 8 bases. The CDR3 extends over 13 amino acids. In nucleotides, the CDR3 is TGTGCCAGCAGTTCCTGGGACAACACTGAAGCTTTCTTT. This sequence encodes CASSSWDNTEAFF.

The V gene is TRBV4-2, the J gene TRBJ2-7, with 10 bases matching TRBD2. Per the germline V gene, CDR1 is LGHNA and CDR2 is YNFKEQ. The trim removed 3 bases at V and 2 bases at J, leaving 7 bases unmatched. The CDR3 length is 16 residues. The CDR3 sequence: CASSHLIGTSAYEQYF. The CDR3, as DNA: TGTGCCAGCAGCCACCTGATTGGGACTAGCGCCTACGAGCAGTACTTC.

This clonotype was picked up a small number of times. V is TRBV7-2 and J is TRBJ2-7; D is uncertain. Germline lookup yields CDR1 SGHTA and CDR2 FQGNSA. This CDR3 contains 14 residues. Trimming shortened V by 2 bases and J by 5 bases, and 13 bases separated the two germline ends. CDR3 amino acids: CASSLRSLPHEQYF. Here the CDR3 DNA reads TGTGCCAGCAGCTTAAGGTCCCTCCCCCACGAGCAGTACTTC.

The V and J genes are TRBV27 and TRBJ1-5; tentative D call: TRBD1 (5 bases). V lost 1 base and J 2 bases, leaving 6 bases between the germline ends. This CDR3 is 14 amino acids long. Germline-derived CDR1 and CDR2 are MNHEY and SMNVEV (reference sequence). The CDR3: CASSLFRGNQPQHF. The CDR3 region has the DNA TGTGCCAGCAGTTTATTCAGGGGCAATCAGCCCCAGCATTTT.

This clonotype showed up just a few times. The chain links TRBV7-2 to TRBJ2-5; 10 bases map to TRBD1. V lost 3 bases, J lost 4 bases, and 8 bases stayed unmatched. CDR3 size: 16 residues. Looked up from germline, CDR1 is SGHTA and CDR2 is FQGNSA. The DNA for the CDR3 is TGTGCCAGCAGCTTTACCGGGACAGGGGTACGAGAGACCCAGTACTTC. Translated, it gives CASSFTGTGVRETQYF. Drawing the rest from reference TRBV7-2 and TRBJ2-5, the complete variable domain is GAGVSQSPSNKVTEKGKDVELRCDPISGHTALYWYRQSLGQGLEFLIYFQGNSAPDKSGLPSDRFSAERTGGSVSTLTIQRTQQEDSAVYLCASSFTGTGVRETQYFGPGTRLLVL.

This clonotype appeared a few times. The V call is TRBV12-3 or TRBV12-4, the J call TRBJ1-6, with D possibly being TRBD1 (5 bases). The CDR3 is 14 amino acids. The germline V and J ends were trimmed by 6 bases and 9 bases, with 15 bases remaining between them. CDR3 region: CASSLGGVGSPLHF. The CDR3 DNA reads TGTGCCAGCAGCCTGGGGGGGGTTGGTTCACCCCTCCACTTT.

The chain uses TRBV12-3 or TRBV12-4 and TRBJ1-2, with TRBD1 matching 7 bases. V was clipped by 11 bases and J by 8 bases; unmatched bases: 20. The CDR3 has 15 residues. CDR3 in amino acids: CAGRGRGGGLGGYTF. CDR3 nucleotide sequence: TGTGCCGGAAGAGGCAGGGGGGGAGGACTAGGAGGCTACACCTTC.

This clonotype was detected a few times. The chain recombines TRBV12-3 or TRBV12-4 with TRBJ2-1, with TRBD2 identical over 13 bases. The CDR3 is 17 amino acids. The ends lost 6 bases at V and 7 bases at J; junction bases unmatched: 12. CDR3 DNA: TGTGCCAGCAGCGACACTAGCGGGAGGGCCGGTATTAATGAGCAGTTCTTC. Its protein product is CASSDTSGRAGINEQFF.